This T cell receptor beta chain came from a study of regulatory T cells in long-lasting Graves disease. As for the study in general: With positive TSH receptor antibodies and over 5 years of antithyroid drugs, Graves' disease was considered persistent. Study outcomes and limitations: Persistent cases favored TRBV28, TRBJ1-2 and TRBJ2-5.

Noted time point: persistent/refractory GD, antithyroid drugs over 5 years with positive TRAb. RNA isolated from PBMCs was used to make the TCR library. Peripheral blood, around 9.9 milliliters per patient, was collected in EDTA tubes. Comments on this clonotype: The antigen remains undetermined.

The CDR3 loop spans 14 amino acids. Germline V gene lookup returns CDR1 SNHLY and CDR2 FYNNEI. V gave up 7 bases and J gave up 3 bases, with 10 bases separating them. Building the TCR beta libraries relied on iRepertoire HTBI primers, and CDR3 regions underwent Arm-PCR. TCRdb reprocessed the multiplex PCR reads via MiXCR and lists one record per CDR3 protein. The profile shows 500,000 to 800,000 distinct CDR3 sequences, 30% of them singletons. The rearrangement uses TRBV2 and TRBJ1-6, with D possibly being TRBD1 (5 bases). This TCR was recovered from a female donor with Graves disease. The sample was peripheral blood mononuclear cells (PBMCs), taken when the disease was refractory, from a patient treated with antithyroid drugs. DNA for the CDR3: TGTGCCAGCAAAAATCAGGGCTATAATTCACCCCTCCACTTT. Translating gives CASKNQGYNSPLHF. Together with reference TRBV2 and TRBJ1-6, the CDR3 gives the full variable domain: EPEVTQTPSHQVTQMGQEVILRCVPISNHLYFYWYRQILGQKVEFLVSFYNNEISEKSEIFDDQFSVERPDGSNFTLKIRSTKLEDSAMYFCASKNQGYNSPLHFGNGTRLTVT.